The T cell receptor (beta chain) under discussion was sequenced for a study of PD-1 blockade in classical Hodgkin lymphoma (dated by TCRdb to 2019 to 2021). Background for the entire study: Nivolumab dosing was 3 mg/kg intravenously every 2 weeks, continuing until either disease progression or unacceptable toxicity. The study used TCR beta sequencing and CyTOF to define a peripheral blood immune signature of response to PD-1 blockade in classical Hodgkin lymphoma.

The sample's time point label, decoded: cycle 1 day 1 (C1D1), immediately before nivolumab initiation. Every trial patient had relapsed after autologous stem cell transplantation, and cohorts A, B and C differed in prior brentuximab vedotin exposure. Using a Miltenyi CD4+ T cell isolation kit, CD4+ T cells were purified from thawed PBMCs through magnetic negative selection. The trial cohort comprised roughly 50 patients with relapsed/refractory classical Hodgkin lymphoma whose best overall responses were complete response, partial response or progressive disease. Single-agent nivolumab was administered to trial patients in the multi-cohort phase II CheckMate 205 trial. An independent review committee assessed best overall response using the 2007 International Working Group response criteria. Trial PBMCs were obtained immediately prior to nivolumab initiation (C1D1) and on therapy at cycle 2 day 1 and cycle 4 day 1. After peripheral blood was drawn into 8 mL Vacutainer Cell Preparation Tubes, PBMCs were isolated by centrifugation and then cryopreserved. Purified CD4+ and CD8+ fractions were prepared only for cases where an additional PBMC sample was available. Magnetically labelled cells were depleted on LS columns in a quadroMACS separator, and the flow-through was collected as the purified fraction.

V is cut back by 6 bases and J by 8 bases, with 7 bases in the junction unmatched. The CDR3 contains 13 residues, cysteine and phenylalanine counted. The sequence is cut down to CDR3 DNA, 39 bases in frame from base 1. CDR1 and CDR2, per the germline V gene, are MNHNS and SASEGT. Genomic DNA was isolated using the Qiagen DNeasy kit from unsorted PBMCs as well as from negatively selected CD4+ and CD8+ fractions. TCR beta CDR3 regions were amplified by immunoSEQ multiplex PCR using primers annealing to V and J segments. A synthetic immune receptor repertoire was used to minimize amplification bias, and any remaining bias was removed computationally after sequencing. Concerning the study's data processing: Custom Python scripts were used to quantify repertoire diversity as the Shannon entropy index. The unsorted, CD4+ and CD8+ repertoires were each analyzed separately, with the exception of combined analyses, where CD4+ and CD8+ sequences were merged in silico. A clone counted as expanded when the clone's frequency after treatment rose at least 2-fold relative to C1D1, and clones undetected at baseline were given a pseudocount of 0.5. Clones with 0 or 1 copy at C1D1 were defined as singleton clones, while clones with 2 or more copies were defined as non-singleton clones. Clones expanded in unsorted samples were assigned a CD4+, CD8+ or unknown annotation through matching of protein sequences in sorted samples from the same patient. Wilcoxon tests on paired samples were used to test diversity changes from C1D1 to C4D1. The table comes from immuneACCESS by way of TCRdb, which keeps in-frame sequences with V and J called. Part of the clones is missing from these tables; in studies checked, under half for an unresolved V gene and the rest for unknown reasons. The DNA was the basis for D and trimming; V, J and clone size are from that table. The sample profile shows about 35,000 clones; more than 80% of them were found once. The ten largest clones take up approximately 0.23% of the sample.

This clone was recorded once. Its antigen remains unidentified. Base qualities are not provided; no much larger clone lies one nucleotide away. Overall results and qualifications from the work: Only a single clinical trial cohort was studied, and what caused the repertoire differences, possibly disease activity or prior therapy, remained undefined. Trial patients achieving complete response had baseline diversity similar to newly diagnosed patients, whereas partial responders and progressors had significantly lower diversity. Diversity was lower in patients who began nivolumab less than 1 year after ASCT, so these patients were left out of later analyses to avoid confounding by immune reconstitution. Baseline TCR diversity was reported to be lower in newly diagnosed patients than in healthy donors and to be lower still in relapsed/refractory patients. CD4+ but not CD8+ TCR diversity rose significantly by C4D1 (p=0.0027 vs p=0.16), most apparent in complete responders (p=0.02).

The clonotype comes from a human donor with classical Hodgkin lymphoma. The sequences come from CD4+ T cells from blood, collected at baseline. The rearrangement joined TRBV6-1 to TRBJ1-5; 7 bases in the middle match TRBD1. The CDR3 reads CASRRQGEEPQHF. The nucleotides read TGTGCCAGCAGGAGACAGGGTGAGGAGCCCCAGCATTTT.